Sequencing of this T cell receptor (beta chain) was carried out in a study of T cells in Graves' hyperthyroidism and ophthalmopathy. At least ten counts were recorded for this clonotype. This CDR3 has 18 amino acids. Germline CDR1 reads MDHEN; CDR2 reads SYDVKM. V lost 5 bases to trimming and J lost 0 bases; unmatched junction nucleotides: 11. TCR beta CDR3 region amplification was performed from RNA transcripts. Using the HTBI primer set, a first-round RT-PCR was run on the TCR CDR3. TCRdb fed the multiplex PCR reads into MiXCR, producing one record per CDR3 protein. Seen here are about 350,000 distinct CDR3 sequences, about 15% observed once, and the top ten hold approximately 25%.

The chain couples TRBV28 to TRBJ1-5; 9 nucleotides match TRBD1. The clonotype originates from a woman aged 25 to 39 with Graves' hyperthyroidism. The specimen sequenced was blood. CDR3 DNA: TGTGCCAGCAGTCGGACAGGGGAATTAATGTATAGCAATCAGCCCCAGCATTTT. Translated, it gives CASSRTGELMYSNQPQHF.